One and the same sample provided the 32 T cell receptor beta chains below, sequenced in a study of T cells in localized non-small cell lung cancer. Here immunoSEQ multiplex PCR was the method, and the copy in TCRdb shows in-frame clones only, minus some. The sample lists around 35,000 clones, around 80% occurring once. Sample: peripheral blood, taken before any cancer treatment. These TCRs come from a male donor aged 60 or over with stage III squamous cell lung carcinoma.

The chain couples TRBV4-1 to TRBJ2-3; D gene ambiguous. The germline V gene encodes CDR1 MGHRA and CDR2 YSYEKL. The CDR3 is 15 residues long. Between the trimmed V and J ends, which lost 0 bases and 6 bases, there was a span of 13 bases. DNA for the CDR3: TGCGCCAGCAGCCAAGAGGGAAGCGTCCCCGATACGCAGTATTTT. This encodes CASSQEGSVPDTQYF.

The J gene is TRBJ1-5, the V gene TRBV6-1; D unresolved. The germline gives CDR1 MNHNS, CDR2 SASEGT. The CDR3 is 15 amino acids. V was clipped by 0 bases and J by 9 bases, with 15 bases between them. As DNA, the CDR3 is TGTGCCAGCAGTGAAGCAATCTACGAGGAAGCGCCCCAGCATTTT. This gives the protein CASSEAIYEEAPQHF.

This chain links TRBV19 with TRBJ1-5; D might be TRBD1 (5 bases). CDR3 size: 14 residues. V was trimmed by 7 bases and J by 1 base, leaving 11 bases between them. Germline CDR1 is LNHDA and CDR2 is SQIVND (reference sequence). The CDR3 protein is CASTGTSSNQPQHF. The DNA for the CDR3 is TGTGCCAGTACCGGGACGTCAAGCAATCAGCCCCAGCATTTT.

V gene TRBV4-1 combines with J gene TRBJ2-7, with D possibly being TRBD1 (6 bases). V lost 0 bases and J 3 bases, leaving 15 bases between the germline ends. This CDR3 comprises 16 residues. Germline CDR1 reads MGHRA; CDR2 reads YSYEKL. CDR3 protein: CASSQDGQGSLYEQYF. In DNA form, the CDR3 reads TGCGCCAGCAGCCAAGATGGGCAGGGGTCGCTCTACGAGCAGTACTTC.

The genes are TRBV6-5 and TRBJ1-5, with D perhaps matching TRBD1 (6 bases). The CDR3 covers 14 residues. Trimming removed 6 bases from V and 5 bases from J, with 14 bases in between. Germline CDR1 is MNHEY and CDR2 is SVGAGI. The CDR3 here is CASSRTGTYQPQHF. CDR3 nucleotide sequence: TGTGCCAGCAGCCGTACAGGGACTTATCAGCCCCAGCATTTT.

The chain links TRBV5-8 to TRBJ2-3, with D unresolved. The CDR3 sequence is 16 residues long. The V and J ends lost 3 bases and 0 bases respectively, with 14 bases between them. CDR1 is SGHTS, CDR2 YDEGEE, per germline. The CDR3 nucleotides read TGTGCCAGCAGCTCTGGGTTGGCGCTTAGCACAGATACGCAGTATTTT. This translates into CASSSGLALSTDTQYF.

The chain carries TRBV28 and TRBJ2-7; D is perhaps TRBD1 or TRBD2 (6 bases each). Germline V gene lookup returns CDR1 MDHEN and CDR2 SYDVKM. The CDR3 runs 16 residues. The V and J ends lost 6 bases and 2 bases respectively, with 20 bases between them. CDR3 sequence: CASRETGPRETYEQYF. The DNA for the CDR3 is TGTGCCAGCAGAGAAACAGGGCCTCGGGAGACCTACGAGCAGTACTTC. Full variable domain (outside the CDR3, taken from reference TRBV28 and TRBJ2-7): DVKVTQSSRYLVKRTGEKVFLECVQDMDHENMFWYRQDPGLGLRLIYFSYDVKMKEKGDIPEGYSVSREKKERFSLILESASTNQTSMYLCASRETGPRETYEQYFGPGTRLTVT.

The chain recombines TRBV28 with TRBJ2-2; 9 nucleotides match TRBD1. V shed 6 bases, J shed 1 base, and the junction held 3 bases outside the gene matches. Germline CDR1 is MDHEN and CDR2 is SYDVKM. This CDR3 has 15 residues. This CDR3 is CASSRDRVNTGELFF. The DNA for the CDR3 is TGTGCCAGCAGCCGGGACAGGGTGAACACCGGGGAGCTGTTTTTT.

The chain is built from TRBV4-3 and TRBJ2-7; tentative D call: TRBD1 (5 bases). CDR1 is LGHNA, CDR2 YSLEER, per germline. The CDR3 runs to 13 residues. V lost 0 bases and J lost 4, with 7 bases in between. Written as DNA, the CDR3 is TGCGCCAGCAGCCAAGAAAAGGGGTACGAGCAGTACTTC. It translates to CASSQEKGYEQYF.

This sequence joins TRBV5-8 and TRBJ1-1; the match to TRBD1 covers 9 bases. The V segment lost 3 bases and the J segment 7 bases; nucleotides outside the gene matches: 1. Germline loops: CDR1 SGHTS, CDR2 YDEGEE. The CDR3 totals 12 residues. CDR3 DNA: TGTGCCAGCAGCTCGGGACAGGGTGAAGCTTTCTTT. Its translation is CASSSGQGEAFF.

The chain couples TRBV5-6 to TRBJ2-2; D possibly corresponds to TRBD1 (6 bases). Trimming removed 0 bases at V and 4 bases at J, with 10 bases between. The germline V gene has CDR1 SGHDT and CDR2 YYEEEE. CDR3 length: 15 residues. The CDR3 is CASSLGGRTTGELFF. For the CDR3, the DNA is TGTGCCAGCAGCTTGGGGGGGCGAACCACCGGGGAGCTGTTTTTT.

The chain recombines TRBV18 with TRBJ2-1; D perhaps matches TRBD2 (6 bases). The CDR3 is made up of 15 amino acids. CDR1 and CDR2 (germline): KGHSH, LQKENI. The ends were cut back, 2 bases at V and 4 bases at J, with 12 bases in the middle. CDR3 nucleotide sequence: TGTGCCAGCTCACCATCTGCCGGGAGTTACAATGAGCAGTTCTTC. Translation gives CASSPSAGSYNEQFF.

The chain has TRBV4-3 and TRBJ2-3, with no clear D. The V gene's germline CDR1 is LGHNA and CDR2 YSLEER. The CDR3 sequence is 13 residues long. V lost 0 bases, J lost 10 bases, and 11 bases lay in between. The CDR3 is CASSQDRRGSQYF. CDR3 sequence (DNA): TGCGCCAGCAGCCAAGATCGGAGAGGATCGCAGTATTTT.

The chain carries TRBV5-1 and TRBJ2-3; 7 nucleotides agree with TRBD2. The germline V gene has CDR1 SGHRS and CDR2 YFSETQ. The length of the CDR3 is 14 residues. J gave up 5 bases and V 4 bases, and 7 bases lay outside the gene matches. The CDR3 coding sequence is TGCGCCAGCAGCCGGGCGGGGGAGGGAGATACGCAGTATTTT. Translating it yields CASSRAGEGDTQYF.

The chain uses TRBV7-2 and TRBJ1-2; 8 positions match TRBD1. After removal of 4 bases from V and 1 base from J, the junction contained 5 bases not matched to a gene. The CDR3 has 15 residues. From germline, CDR1 is SGHTA and CDR2 FQGNSA. The CDR3 reads CASSYPDRGNYGYTF. The CDR3 coding sequence is TGTGCCAGCAGCTACCCTGACAGGGGTAACTATGGCTACACCTTC.

The CDR3, as DNA: TGTGCCATCAGGCTGGGGGCGGACTATGGCTACACCTTC. This encodes CAIRLGADYGYTF. V gene TRBV10-3 combines with J gene TRBJ1-2; the D gene is possibly TRBD1 (6 bases). Deletions cut 6 bases from V and 3 bases from J, with 11 bases between. The germline V gene encodes CDR1 ENHRY and CDR2 SYGVKD. This CDR3 has 13 residues.

In this sample, this clone turned up once. V gene TRBV11-3 combines with J gene TRBJ1-1; D not certain. Germline CDR1 reads SGHNT; CDR2 reads YENEEA. The CDR3 covers 13 residues. Between the trimmed V and J ends, which lost 4 bases and 6 bases, there was a span of 12 bases. The CDR3 is CASSSTNLAEAFF. The DNA of the CDR3 is TGTGCCAGCAGCTCGACAAATTTGGCTGAAGCTTTCTTT.

This clone was counted only a few times. This sequence joins TRBV7-9 and TRBJ1-1; D is perhaps TRBD1 (5 bases). Germline V CDR1 and CDR2: SEHNR, FQNEAQ (reference sequence). With 5 bases removed from V and 4 bases from J, the gap between germline ends came to 14 bases. This CDR3 has 14 amino acids. Written as DNA, the CDR3 is TGTGCCAGCAGCCCTTGGGGGTCGGGCACTGAAGCTTTCTTT. Translation: CASSPWGSGTEAFF.

V and J are TRBV7-2 and TRBJ2-3; D is undetermined. This CDR3 has 15 residues. CDR1 and CDR2 (germline): SGHTA, FQGNSA. Deletions cut 4 bases from V and 4 bases from J, with 15 bases between. Written as DNA, the CDR3 is TGTGCCAGCAGCTCAGATCTCGCCTTGTCAGATACGCAGTATTTT. Protein: CASSSDLALSDTQYF.

The chain is built from TRBV11-3 and TRBJ2-1; D is perhaps TRBD1 or TRBD2 (6 bases each). The germline gives CDR1 SGHNT, CDR2 YENEEA. This CDR3 region has 12 residues. The V gene lost 4 bases and the J gene lost 9 bases, with 10 bases spanning the gap. The CDR3 protein is CASSSQGGEQFF. CDR3 coding DNA: TGTGCCAGCAGCTCACAGGGAGGTGAGCAGTTCTTC. The full variable domain, in which reference TRBV11-3 and TRBJ2-1 provide the parts outside the CDR3, is EAGVVQSPRYKIIEKKQPVAFWCNPISGHNTLYWYLQNLGQGPELLIRYENEEAVDDSQLPKDRFSAERLKGVDSTLKIQPAELGDSAVYLCASSSQGGEQFFGPGTRLTVL.

The DNA for the CDR3 is TGTGCCTGGAGCCCCTGGGAGGGGAATACTGAAGCTTTCTTT. It encodes CAWSPWEGNTEAFF. The chain combines TRBV30 with TRBJ1-1, with D possibly matching TRBD1 (5 bases). The CDR3 consists of 14 residues. The V gene lost 3 bases and the J gene lost 5 bases, with 16 bases spanning the gap. Germline-derived CDR1 and CDR2 are GTSNPN and SVGIG (reference sequence).

J is TRBJ2-7 and V is TRBV7-9, with 7 bases matching TRBD1. Germline lookup yields CDR1 SEHNR and CDR2 FQNEAQ (reference sequence). V lost 4 bases to trimming and J lost 3 bases; unmatched junction nucleotides: 6. The CDR3 has 14 residues. DNA of the CDR3: TGTGCCAGCAGCTACGCCGGGACAGTCTACGAGCAGTACTTC. Protein: CASSYAGTVYEQYF. The whole variable domain, remainder taken from reference TRBV7-9 and TRBJ2-7, is DTGVSQNPRHKITKRGQNVTFRCDPISEHNRLYWYRQTLGQGPEFLTYFQNEAQLEKSRLLSDRFSAERPKGSFSTLEIQRTEQGDSAMYLCASSYAGTVYEQYFGPGTRLTVT.

This chain uses TRBV19 with TRBJ2-5, with 9 positions matching TRBD1. Germline loops: CDR1 LNHDA, CDR2 SQIVND (reference sequence). The CDR3 sequence is 16 residues long. V was pared by 3 bases and J by 4 bases, with 9 bases of the junction left unmatched. The CDR3 nucleotides read TGTGCCAGTAGTATGGGAGGGACAGGGCTTCGAGAGACCCAGTACTTC. Amino acid sequence: CASSMGGTGLRETQYF.

This sequence joins TRBV10-3 and TRBJ1-3; 7 nucleotides line up with TRBD1. The CDR3 spans 17 residues. Trimming took 7 bases from V and 0 from J; bases not matched to a gene: 12. Per germline, CDR1 ENHRY and CDR2 SYGVKD. The CDR3 region is CAITEGGQRASGNTIYF. The CDR3 nucleotides read TGTGCCATCACGGAGGGGGGACAGCGCGCCTCTGGAAACACCATATATTTT.

The CDR3 is CASSPATGLRKTQYF. The DNA for the CDR3 is TGTGCCAGCAGTCCGGCGACAGGGCTGCGGAAGACCCAGTACTTC. The chain has TRBV7-2 and TRBJ2-5; 7 nucleotides align to TRBD1. This CDR3 spans 15 amino acids. V gave up 6 bases and J gave up 6 bases; unmatched junction bases: 13. Germline V gene lookup returns CDR1 SGHTA and CDR2 FQGNSA.

The chain uses TRBV5-8 and TRBJ2-3; tentatively, D is TRBD1 or TRBD2 (5 bases each). V was cut by 4 bases and J by 5 bases, with 20 bases left in between. CDR1 and CDR2 (germline): SGHTS, YDEGEE. The length of the CDR3 is 16 residues. In nucleotides, the CDR3 is TGTGCCAGCAGCGGGGACGGCCTATTAAGGGTAGATACGCAGTATTTT. This gives the protein CASSGDGLLRVDTQYF.

The chain recombines TRBV28 with TRBJ2-1, with D maybe TRBD2 (6 bases). Between the trimmed V and J ends, which lost 3 bases and 6 bases, there was a span of 27 bases. This CDR3 comprises 19 residues. Germline-derived CDR1 and CDR2 are MDHEN and SYDVKM. CDR3: CASSFLIEGGASEANEQFF. The CDR3 DNA reads as TGTGCCAGCAGTTTTCTCATTGAGGGCGGGGCTAGCGAGGCCAATGAGCAGTTCTTC.

V is TRBV27 and J is TRBJ2-7; no firm D call. The CDR3 is made up of 13 amino acids. Per germline, CDR1 MNHEY and CDR2 SMNVEV (reference sequence). V gave up 7 bases and J gave up 0 bases, with 10 bases separating them. DNA for the CDR3: TGTGCCAGCAACGGACGCAGCTCCTACGAGCAGTACTTC. Its protein product is CASNGRSSYEQYF.

This clone was detected only a few times. J is TRBJ2-5 and V is TRBV7-9, with D maybe TRBD2 (6 bases). V shed 5 bases and J shed 5 bases, with 18 bases lying between them. Germline V gene data show CDR1 as SEHNR and CDR2 as FQNEAQ (reference sequence). CDR3 length: 15 residues. The CDR3 DNA reads TGTGCCAGCAGCCCCCGGGACTTCCAGCTGGAGACCCAGTACTTC. Amino acids: CASSPRDFQLETQYF.

The chain is built from TRBV4-3 and TRBJ1-4, with D perhaps matching TRBD1 (5 bases). V was trimmed by 0 bases and J by 8 bases, leaving 10 bases between them. The CDR3 runs 14 residues. CDR1 is LGHNA and CDR2 is YSLEER in the germline V gene. CDR3 in DNA: TGCGCCAGCAGCCAAGATTGGGCAGGGGAAAAACTGTTTTTT. Translation gives CASSQDWAGEKLFF.

V and J are TRBV5-8 and TRBJ2-3; no reliable D call. With 7 bases removed from V and 5 bases from J, the gap between germline ends came to 8 bases. From germline, CDR1 is SGHTS and CDR2 YDEGEE. CDR3 length: 11 amino acids. The chain's CDR3 is CASPPGDTQYF. The CDR3, as DNA: TGTGCCAGCCCCCCCGGAGATACGCAGTATTTT.

The chain employs TRBV6-6 and TRBJ2-7, with TRBD1 identical over 7 bases. J gave up 3 bases and V 4 bases, and 3 bases lay outside the gene matches. Germline V lookup: CDR1 MNHNY, CDR2 SVGAGI (reference sequence). The CDR3 extends over 13 amino acids. CDR3 sequence: CASSWDRDYEQYF. The DNA of the CDR3 is TGTGCCAGCAGTTGGGACAGAGACTACGAGCAGTACTTC.